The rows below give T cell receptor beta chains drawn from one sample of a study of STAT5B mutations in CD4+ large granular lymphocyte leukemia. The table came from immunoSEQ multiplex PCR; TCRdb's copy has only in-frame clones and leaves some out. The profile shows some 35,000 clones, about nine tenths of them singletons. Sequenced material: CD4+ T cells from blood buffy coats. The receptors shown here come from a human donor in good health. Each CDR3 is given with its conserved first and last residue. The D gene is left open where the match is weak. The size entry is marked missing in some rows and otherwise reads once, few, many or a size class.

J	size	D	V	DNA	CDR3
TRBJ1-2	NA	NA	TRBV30	TGTGCCTGGAGTGGGCAGATAGTCAAGGGCTACACCTTC	CAWSGQIVKGYTF
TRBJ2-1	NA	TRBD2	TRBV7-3	TGTGCCAGCAGCTTAAATAGCGGGAGCAATGAGCAGTTCTTC	CASSLNSGSNEQFF
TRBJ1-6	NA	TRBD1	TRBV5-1	TGCGCCAGCAGCTTTTGGGTGACAGGGATTTCACCCCTCCACTTT	CASSFWVTGISPLHF
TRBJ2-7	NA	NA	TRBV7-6	TGTGCCAGCAGCTCGCGGGGAGGACGAAACCCTTTCCTTTACGAGCAGTACTTC	CASSSRGGRNPFLYEQYF
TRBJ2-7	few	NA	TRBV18	TGTGCCAGCTCAATAGCGACGGAAACCTACGAGCAGTACTTC	CASSIATETYEQYF
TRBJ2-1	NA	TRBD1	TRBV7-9	TGTGCCAGCAGCCCAAAACCGCAGGGGGACAATGAGCAGTTCTTC	CASSPKPQGDNEQFF
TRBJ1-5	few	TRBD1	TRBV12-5	TGTGCTAGTGGTTTGGTTTCAACAGGGGCTACCAATCAGCCCCAGCATTTT	CASGLVSTGATNQPQHF
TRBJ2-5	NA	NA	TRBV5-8	TGTGCCAGCAGCTTGGTCCCCACGGAGACCCAGTACTTC	CASSLVPTETQYF
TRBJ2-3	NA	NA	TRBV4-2	TGTGCCAGCAGCCAAGTCGAGCAGGGAAGCACAGATACGCAGTATTTT	CASSQVEQGSTDTQYF
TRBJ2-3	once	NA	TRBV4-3	TGCGCCAGCAGCCAAGTAGGGGCCGGAGATACGCAGTATTTT	CASSQVGAGDTQYF
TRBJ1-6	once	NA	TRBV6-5	TGTGCCAGCTGGCCGGGACAAGTTAATTCACCCCTCCACTTT	CASWPGQVNSPLHF
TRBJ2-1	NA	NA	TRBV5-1	TGCGCCAGCAGGGAGCGGAATGAGCAGTTCTTC	CASRERNEQFF
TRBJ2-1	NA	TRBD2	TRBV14	TGTGCCAGCAGCCACTTAGCGGGAGCATTAAACAATGAGCAGTTCTTC	CASSHLAGALNNEQFF
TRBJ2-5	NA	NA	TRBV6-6	TGTGCCAGCAGTTACTCGAAAGGTTGGGAGACCCAGTACTTC	CASSYSKGWETQYF
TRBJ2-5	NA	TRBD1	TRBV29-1	TGCAGCGTTGAATCCGACAGGGTTGGGACCCAGTACTTC	CSVESDRVGTQYF
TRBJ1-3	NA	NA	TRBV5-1	TGCGCCAGCAGCACCCAGCCGTTCTCTGGAAACACCATATATTTT	CASSTQPFSGNTIYF
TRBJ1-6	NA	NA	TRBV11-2	TGTGCCAGCAGCTTATTGTCGGGAGGAAATTCACCCCTCCACTTT	CASSLLSGGNSPLHF
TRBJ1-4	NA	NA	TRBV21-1	TGTGCCAGCAGCAAAGTCTGGGGTCGTCAGGACACACTGTTTTTT	CASSKVWGRQDTLFF
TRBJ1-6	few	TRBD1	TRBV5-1	TGCGCCAGCAGCGAATCCGGGACAGTACAATCACCCCTCCACTTT	CASSESGTVQSPLHF
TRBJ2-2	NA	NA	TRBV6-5	TGTGCCAGCAGTTACACGGGGTACCCCGCCGGGGAGCTGTTTTTT	CASSYTGYPAGELFF
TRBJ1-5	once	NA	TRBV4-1	TGCGCCAGCAGCCAAGATTCGGGGGGAGGTGGGCAGCCCCAGCATTTT	CASSQDSGGGGQPQHF
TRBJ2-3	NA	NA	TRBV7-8	TGTGCCAGCAGCTTGGGGGGAGGGGGGACTCCAGATACGCAGTATTTT	CASSLGGGGTPDTQYF
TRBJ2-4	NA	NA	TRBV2	TGTGCCGGCGCGGGGCTTGAAAACATTCAGTACTTC	CAGAGLENIQYF
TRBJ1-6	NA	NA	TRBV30	TGTGCCTTCAGCAGCTCCTATAATTCACCCCTCCACTTT	CAFSSSYNSPLHF
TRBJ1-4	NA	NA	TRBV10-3	TGTGCCATCAGTGAGGGTGAAAAACTGTTTTTT	CAISEGEKLFF
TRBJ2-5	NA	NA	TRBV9	TGTGCCAGCAGCGTAGGGGGAGCGGACGCCGGGGAGACCCAGTACTTC	CASSVGGADAGETQYF
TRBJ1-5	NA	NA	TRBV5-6	TGTGCCAGCAGCTTGGCCTCGGCGGGTCAGCCCCAGCATTTT	CASSLASAGQPQHF
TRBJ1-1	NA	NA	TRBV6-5	TGTGCCAGCAGGGCGCCCGGGGCCAGCAACACTGAAGCTTTCTTT	CASRAPGASNTEAFF
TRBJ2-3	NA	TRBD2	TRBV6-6	TGTGCCAGCAGTTACTCCCGGGGGGGGGCAGATACGCAGTATTTT	CASSYSRGGADTQYF
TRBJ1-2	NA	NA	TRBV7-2	TGTGCCAGCAGCCCAGGGTTCAACTATGGCTACACCTTC	CASSPGFNYGYTF
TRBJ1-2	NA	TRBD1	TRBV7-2	TGTGCCAGCAGCCCACGAGTACAGGGGAGGGATGGCTACACCTTC	CASSPRVQGRDGYTF
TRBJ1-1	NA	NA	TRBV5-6	TGTGCCAGCAGCTTGAGGACGCGGCAAAACACTGAAGCTTTCTTT	CASSLRTRQNTEAFF
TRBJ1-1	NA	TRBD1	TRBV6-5	TGTGCCAGCAACCGTCGGCAGGGGGGAAACACTGAAGCTTTCTTT	CASNRRQGGNTEAFF
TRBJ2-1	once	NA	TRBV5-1	TGCGCCAGCAGCTATGAGGGCCCGCGCCACAATGAGCAGTTCTTC	CASSYEGPRHNEQFF
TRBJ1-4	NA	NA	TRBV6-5	TGTGCCAGCAGTATGGGACCTGTGAACGAAAAACTGTTTTTT	CASSMGPVNEKLFF
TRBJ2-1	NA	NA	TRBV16	TGTGCCACCGGAGGGAGCGGGAATGAGCAGTTCTTC	CATGGSGNEQFF
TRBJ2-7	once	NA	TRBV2	TGTGCTCGCCGGGTGGAGGCAACCTACGAGCAGTACTTC	CARRVEATYEQYF
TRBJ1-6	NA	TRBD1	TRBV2	TGTGCCAGCGGAGGGGGCACAGGCCTTTCTTCACCCCTCCACTTT	CASGGGTGLSSPLHF
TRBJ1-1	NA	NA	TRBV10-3	TGTGCCATCAGAGAACAGGGAGGAGTTGAAGCTTTCTTT	CAIREQGGVEAFF
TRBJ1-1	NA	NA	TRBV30	TGTGCCGGGGGTCTTGAAGCTTTCTTT	CAGGLEAFF
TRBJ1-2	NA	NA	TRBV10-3	TGTGCCATCCAACGGGAAGGACTATTGGGCTACACCTTC	CAIQREGLLGYTF